The present T cell receptor beta chain was sequenced within a study of blood T cell repertoires in COVID-19. The protocol was immunoSEQ multiplex PCR, while the TCRdb copy is restricted to in-frame clones and leaves out a portion. The table lists 200,000 to 300,000 clones, about 85% of them singletons, with about 3% in the top ten. The sample taken for sequencing was peripheral blood. This clonotype originated in a man aged 18-30 years with active or convalescent COVID-19.

The DNA of the CDR3 is TGTGCCATCAGTGAGTCGGCGGGAGTATCCTACAATGAGCAGTTCTTC. Encoded protein: CAISESAGVSYNEQFF. The chain is built from TRBV10-3 and TRBJ2-1; TRBD2 matches at 7 bases. This CDR3 has 16 residues. V lost 0 bases to trimming and J lost 1 base; unmatched junction nucleotides: 3. CDR1 ENHRY and CDR2 SYGVKD come from the germline V gene.